This T cell receptor beta chain came from a study of T cells after posttransplantation cyclophosphamide. Study-wide points: Donor-recipient repertoire similarity was low at 1-2 months, rising over year one. Skin or GI-infiltrating T cells shared few TRB sequences with blood. Recipient CMV seropositivity and CMV reactivation strongly tracked TRB clonality.

On the day of bone marrow donation, the related graft donor provided peripheral blood. The method was immunoSEQ multiplex PCR; TCRdb's version includes in-frame clones alone and lacks a portion of them. The sample carries 66,000 or so clones, around 95% recorded once. Of note for this clone: Its antigen is unidentified.

This clonotype was obtained from a woman in her 30s in good health and a related stem cell transplant donor. Material: PBMCs.

CDR3 loop: CASSMGLRDSPLHF. The CDR3 bases are TGTGCCAGTAGTATGGGCCTGAGGGATTCACCCCTCCACTTT. This chain links TRBV19 with TRBJ1-6, with D unresolved. This CDR3 comprises 14 residues. Germline CDR1 and CDR2: LNHDA and SQIVND (reference sequence). With 3 bases removed from V and 8 bases from J, the gap between germline ends came to 11 bases.